These T cell receptor beta chains were read from a single sample in a study of cytomegalovirus exposure and HLA in healthy donors. Assay used: immunoSEQ multiplex PCR; TCRdb lists only in-frame clones, some missing. The table includes approximately 110,000 clones, 77% detected once. Sequencing input: PBMCs. These receptors came from a woman in her thirties or forties in good health and CMV-seropositive. CDR3s include the opening cysteine and the closing phenylalanine or tryptophan. A D gene is named only where the DNA matches it firmly. A clone size is listed for some rows: how often the clone was seen (once, few, many), or a class if it is expanded.

clone_size: NA
d_call: NA
j_call: TRBJ1-1
v_call: TRBV7-3
cdr3_nt: TGTGCCAGCAGACTGGAGGCCAACACTGAAGCTTTCTTT
cdr3_aa: CASRLEANTEAFF

clone_size: NA
d_call: NA
j_call: TRBJ2-5
v_call: TRBV11-2
cdr3_nt: TGTGCCAGCAGCTTACAGGAGACCCAGTACTTC
cdr3_aa: CASSLQETQYF

clone_size: NA
d_call: TRBD2
j_call: TRBJ2-1
v_call: TRBV2
cdr3_nt: TGTGCCAGCAGTGCCGGGACTAGCGGGAGGTACAATGAGCAGTTCTTC
cdr3_aa: CASSAGTSGRYNEQFF

clone_size: NA
d_call: TRBD2
j_call: TRBJ2-3
v_call: TRBV7-3
cdr3_nt: TGTGCCAGCAGCCCCCTAGCGGGAGCCACAGATACGCAGTATTTT
cdr3_aa: CASSPLAGATDTQYF

clone_size: NA
d_call: TRBD1
j_call: TRBJ2-3
v_call: TRBV28
cdr3_nt: TGTGCCAGCAACCCGGACAGGGGGTACGATTCAGATACGCAGTATTTT
cdr3_aa: CASNPDRGYDSDTQYF

clone_size: NA
d_call: NA
j_call: TRBJ2-3
v_call: TRBV25-1
cdr3_nt: TGTGCCAGCAGTCGCGGGACGAACACAGATACGCAGTATTTT
cdr3_aa: CASSRGTNTDTQYF

clone_size: NA
d_call: NA
j_call: TRBJ1-1
v_call: TRBV7-9
cdr3_nt: TGTGCCAGCAGCTTAGCGGGGGGGGGCTACACTGAAGCTTTCTTT
cdr3_aa: CASSLAGGGYTEAFF

clone_size: few
d_call: TRBD2
j_call: TRBJ2-5
v_call: TRBV7-3
cdr3_nt: TGTGCCAGCAGCCGGGGGGGCTTGGAGACCCAGTACTTC
cdr3_aa: CASSRGGLETQYF

clone_size: NA
d_call: NA
j_call: TRBJ1-1
v_call: TRBV6-5
cdr3_nt: TGTGCCAGCAGCCGCGGGGGCACTGAAGCTTTCTTT
cdr3_aa: CASSRGGTEAFF

clone_size: NA
d_call: TRBD2
j_call: TRBJ2-7
v_call: TRBV2
cdr3_nt: TGTGCCAGCTCCAAAGAGACGGGGGGCTACGAGCAGTACTTC
cdr3_aa: CASSKETGGYEQYF

clone_size: once
d_call: NA
j_call: TRBJ1-3
v_call: TRBV19
cdr3_nt: TGTGCCAGTCGTGACTTAACCTCTGGAAACACCATATATTTT
cdr3_aa: CASRDLTSGNTIYF

clone_size: NA
d_call: NA
j_call: TRBJ1-2
v_call: TRBV28
cdr3_nt: TGTGCCAGCAGTGGCAACAACTATGGCTACACCTTC
cdr3_aa: CASSGNNYGYTF

clone_size: NA
d_call: NA
j_call: TRBJ2-5
v_call: TRBV27
cdr3_nt: TGTGCCAGCAGTCGCAGAGGGGGAGAGACCCAGTACTTC
cdr3_aa: CASSRRGGETQYF

clone_size: NA
d_call: NA
j_call: TRBJ1-5
v_call: TRBV6-5
cdr3_nt: TGTGCCAGCAGACCGAACAGGGATCAGCCCCAGCATTTT
cdr3_aa: CASRPNRDQPQHF

clone_size: NA
d_call: NA
j_call: TRBJ1-1
v_call: TRBV7-9
cdr3_nt: TGTGCCAGCAGCTTAGCGCACATGAACACTGAAGCTTTCTTT
cdr3_aa: CASSLAHMNTEAFF

clone_size: NA
d_call: TRBD1
j_call: TRBJ1-5
v_call: TRBV29-1
cdr3_nt: TGCAGCGTTTCGACAGGGTCCCATCAGCCCCAGCATTTT
cdr3_aa: CSVSTGSHQPQHF

clone_size: NA
d_call: NA
j_call: TRBJ2-7
v_call: TRBV4-1
cdr3_nt: TGCGCCAGCAGCCTCCTACAGGGTGGGTCCTACGAGCAGTACTTC
cdr3_aa: CASSLLQGGSYEQYF

clone_size: NA
d_call: TRBD1
j_call: TRBJ1-1
v_call: TRBV5-1
cdr3_nt: TGCGCCAGCAGCTTGCAACAGGGGGCGAACACTGAAGCTTTCTTT
cdr3_aa: CASSLQQGANTEAFF

clone_size: NA
d_call: TRBD2
j_call: TRBJ2-2
v_call: TRBV7-9
cdr3_nt: TGTGCCAGCAGCCCCACTAGCGGGACCGGGGAGCTGTTTTTT
cdr3_aa: CASSPTSGTGELFF

clone_size: NA
d_call: TRBD1
j_call: TRBJ1-2
v_call: TRBV27
cdr3_nt: TGTGCCAGCAGACACAGGGGGGTTGGGTACTATGGCTACACCTTC
cdr3_aa: CASRHRGVGYYGYTF

clone_size: NA
d_call: NA
j_call: TRBJ1-5
v_call: TRBV5-1
cdr3_nt: TGCGCCAGCAGCTTCTTCGGTGGTGTCAATCAGCCCCAGCATTTT
cdr3_aa: CASSFFGGVNQPQHF

clone_size: NA
d_call: NA
j_call: TRBJ1-5
v_call: TRBV28
cdr3_nt: TGTGCCAGCAGTTGGGGTCACGGGGGCAATCAGCCCCAGCATTTT
cdr3_aa: CASSWGHGGNQPQHF

clone_size: NA
d_call: TRBD1
j_call: TRBJ1-5
v_call: TRBV6-5
cdr3_nt: TGTGCCAGCAGACCCGACAGGGGGCGCGGGCCCCAGCATTTT
cdr3_aa: CASRPDRGRGPQHF

clone_size: NA
d_call: TRBD1
j_call: TRBJ1-1
v_call: TRBV10-3
cdr3_nt: TGTGCCACAAGACAGGGGGCGAGAACTGAAGCTTTCTTT
cdr3_aa: CATRQGARTEAFF

clone_size: NA
d_call: NA
j_call: TRBJ1-3
v_call: TRBV5-4
cdr3_nt: TGTGCCAGCAGTCGTACTACAGGGACTGGAAACACCATATATTTT
cdr3_aa: CASSRTTGTGNTIYF

clone_size: once
d_call: NA
j_call: TRBJ2-1
v_call: TRBV29-1
cdr3_nt: TGCAGCGTAGTCCCAGGTAATGAGCAGTTCTTC
cdr3_aa: CSVVPGNEQFF

clone_size: NA
d_call: NA
j_call: TRBJ1-5
v_call: TRBV2
cdr3_nt: TGTGCCAGCAGGGAGGGGGGGCGAGCTCCCCAGCATTTT
cdr3_aa: CASREGGRAPQHF

clone_size: once
d_call: TRBD1
j_call: TRBJ1-1
v_call: TRBV13
cdr3_nt: TGTGCCAGCAGCCTACAGGGGAGTACTGAAGCTTTCTTT
cdr3_aa: CASSLQGSTEAFF

clone_size: NA
d_call: NA
j_call: TRBJ1-4
v_call: TRBV18
cdr3_nt: TGTGCCGCTTCCGAACAGTTTAATGAAAAACTGTTTTTT
cdr3_aa: CAASEQFNEKLFF

clone_size: NA
d_call: TRBD1
j_call: TRBJ2-6
v_call: TRBV18
cdr3_nt: TGTGCCAGCTCACGCTTGACAGGGACTGGGGCCAACGTCCTGACTTTC
cdr3_aa: CASSRLTGTGANVLTF

clone_size: NA
d_call: NA
j_call: TRBJ2-7
v_call: TRBV27
cdr3_nt: TGTGCCAGCAGTTTTGGAACAGGGTCCTACGAGCAGTACTTC
cdr3_aa: CASSFGTGSYEQYF

clone_size: NA
d_call: TRBD1
j_call: TRBJ2-7
v_call: TRBV28
cdr3_nt: TGTGCCAGCAGTCCCCCGAGGAGTGGCAGGGGGAACGAGCAGTACTTC
cdr3_aa: CASSPPRSGRGNEQYF

clone_size: once
d_call: NA
j_call: TRBJ2-3
v_call: TRBV4-1
cdr3_nt: TGCGCCAGCAGCCAAGAGGGTCGGGCAGATACGCAGTATTTT
cdr3_aa: CASSQEGRADTQYF

clone_size: NA
d_call: NA
j_call: TRBJ2-7
v_call: TRBV18
cdr3_nt: TGTGCCAGCTCACCCCAGCCCCCCGGGGAGCAGTACTTC
cdr3_aa: CASSPQPPGEQYF

clone_size: NA
d_call: TRBD1
j_call: TRBJ2-5
v_call: TRBV7-3
cdr3_nt: TGTGCCAGCAGCCCCGGGACAGGGCTACAAGAGACCCAGTACTTC
cdr3_aa: CASSPGTGLQETQYF

clone_size: once
d_call: NA
j_call: TRBJ2-7
v_call: TRBV5-1
cdr3_nt: TGCGCCAGCAGCTCTGACAGATTCCCCTACGAGCAGTACTTC
cdr3_aa: CASSSDRFPYEQYF

clone_size: NA
d_call: NA
j_call: TRBJ1-2
v_call: TRBV6-1
cdr3_nt: TGTGCCAGCGGCTGGAGCTATGGCTACACCTTC
cdr3_aa: CASGWSYGYTF

clone_size: NA
d_call: TRBD1
j_call: TRBJ1-1
v_call: TRBV28
cdr3_nt: TGTGCCAGTCCCCCCCCGACAGGGACGAACACTGAAGCTTTCTTT
cdr3_aa: CASPPPTGTNTEAFF

clone_size: NA
d_call: TRBD2
j_call: TRBJ2-3
v_call: TRBV5-5
cdr3_nt: TGTGCCAACAGTCCGCTAGCGGGTAACACAGATACGCAGTATTTT
cdr3_aa: CANSPLAGNTDTQYF

clone_size: NA
d_call: TRBD1
j_call: TRBJ1-4
v_call: TRBV30
cdr3_nt: TGTGCCTGGAGCGCGAACAGGGGGGATAAACTGTTTTTT
cdr3_aa: CAWSANRGDKLFF

clone_size: NA
d_call: TRBD1
j_call: TRBJ2-2
v_call: TRBV2
cdr3_nt: TGTGCCAGCAGTGATGAGGGGGCCAGAACCGGGGAGCTGTTTTTT
cdr3_aa: CASSDEGARTGELFF

clone_size: NA
d_call: NA
j_call: TRBJ2-3
v_call: TRBV7-9
cdr3_nt: TGTGCCAGCAGCTTAGTTTCGACTAGAACAGATACGCAGTATTTT
cdr3_aa: CASSLVSTRTDTQYF

clone_size: few
d_call: NA
j_call: TRBJ1-1
v_call: TRBV6-5
cdr3_nt: TGTGCCAGCAGTTACGCAGGGGATACTGAAGCTTTCTTT
cdr3_aa: CASSYAGDTEAFF

clone_size: NA
d_call: NA
j_call: TRBJ2-1
v_call: TRBV19
cdr3_nt: TGTGCCAGTAGTATGGGTGGCAGGACCTACAATGAGCAGTTCTTC
cdr3_aa: CASSMGGRTYNEQFF

clone_size: NA
d_call: NA
j_call: TRBJ2-1
v_call: TRBV5-1
cdr3_nt: TGCGCCAGCAGCTTAGGAGGCGGAAAATCCTACAATGAGCAGTTCTTC
cdr3_aa: CASSLGGGKSYNEQFF

clone_size: NA
d_call: TRBD2
j_call: TRBJ2-1
v_call: TRBV5-1
cdr3_nt: TGCGCCAGCAGGACTAGCGAATACAATGAGCAGTTCTTC
cdr3_aa: CASRTSEYNEQFF